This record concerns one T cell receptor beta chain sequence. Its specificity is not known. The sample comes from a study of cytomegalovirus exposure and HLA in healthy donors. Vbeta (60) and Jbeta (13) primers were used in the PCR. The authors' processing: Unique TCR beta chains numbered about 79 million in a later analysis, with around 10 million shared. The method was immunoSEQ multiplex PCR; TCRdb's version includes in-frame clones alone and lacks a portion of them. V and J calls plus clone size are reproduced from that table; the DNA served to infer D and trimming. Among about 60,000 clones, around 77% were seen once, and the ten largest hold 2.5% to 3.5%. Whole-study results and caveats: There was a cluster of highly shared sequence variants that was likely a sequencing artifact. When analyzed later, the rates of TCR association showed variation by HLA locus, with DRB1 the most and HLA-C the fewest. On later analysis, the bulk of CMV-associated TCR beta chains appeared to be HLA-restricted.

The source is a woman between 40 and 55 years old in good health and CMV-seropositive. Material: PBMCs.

The CDR3: CASRRDRGATGELFF. CDR3 coding DNA: TGTGCCAGCAGAAGGGACAGGGGGGCCACCGGGGAGCTGTTTTTT. The chain links TRBV2 to TRBJ2-2; 11 bases fit TRBD1. The CDR3 extends over 15 amino acids. Trimming at V came to 6 bases and at J to 4 bases, leaving 4 bases not matched to a gene. CDR1 and CDR2 from the germline V gene are SNHLY and FYNNEI.